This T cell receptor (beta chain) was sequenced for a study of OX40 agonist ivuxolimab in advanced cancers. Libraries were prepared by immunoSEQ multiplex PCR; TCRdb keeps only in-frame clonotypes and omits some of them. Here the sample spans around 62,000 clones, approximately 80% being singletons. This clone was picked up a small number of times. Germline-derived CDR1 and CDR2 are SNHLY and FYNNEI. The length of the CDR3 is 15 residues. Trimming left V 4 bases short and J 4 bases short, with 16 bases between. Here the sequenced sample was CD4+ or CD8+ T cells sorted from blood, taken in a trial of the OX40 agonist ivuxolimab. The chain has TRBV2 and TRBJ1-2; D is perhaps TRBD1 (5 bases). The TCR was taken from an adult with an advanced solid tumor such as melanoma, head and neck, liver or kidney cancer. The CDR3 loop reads CASSGNRPDGYGYTF. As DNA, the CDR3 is TGTGCCAGCAGTGGCAACAGGCCGGACGGCTATGGCTACACCTTC. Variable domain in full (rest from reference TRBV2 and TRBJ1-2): EPEVTQTPSHQVTQMGQEVILRCVPISNHLYFYWYRQILGQKVEFLVSFYNNEISEKSEIFDDQFSVERPDGSNFTLKIRSTKLEDSAMYFCASSGNRPDGYGYTFGSGTRLTVV.